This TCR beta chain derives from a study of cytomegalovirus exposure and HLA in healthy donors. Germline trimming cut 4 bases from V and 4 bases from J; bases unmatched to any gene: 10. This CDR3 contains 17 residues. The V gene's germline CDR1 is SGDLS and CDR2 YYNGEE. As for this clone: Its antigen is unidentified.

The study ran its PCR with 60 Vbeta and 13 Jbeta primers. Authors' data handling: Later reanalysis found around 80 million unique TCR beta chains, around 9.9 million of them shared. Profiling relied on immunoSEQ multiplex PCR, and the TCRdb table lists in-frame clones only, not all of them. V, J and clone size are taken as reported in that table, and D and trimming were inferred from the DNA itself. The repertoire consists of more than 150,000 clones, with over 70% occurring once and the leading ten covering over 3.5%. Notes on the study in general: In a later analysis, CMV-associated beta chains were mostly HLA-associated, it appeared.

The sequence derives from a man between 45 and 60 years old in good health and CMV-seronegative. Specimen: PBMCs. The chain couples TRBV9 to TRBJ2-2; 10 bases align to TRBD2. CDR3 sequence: CASSLASGGLSTGELFF. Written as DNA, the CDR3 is TGTGCCAGCAGCCTAGCTAGCGGGGGTCTCTCCACCGGGGAGCTGTTTTTT.